The clone carrying this T cell receptor (beta chain) has more than one count but fewer than ten. As yet, its antigen is unknown. The treatment here: roughly 10-day PBMC culture with coronavirus spike peptide pools or control peptides (ViraFEST assay). The Oncomine TCR Beta short-read assay was what sequenced the DNA obtained from cultured CD4+ T cells. TCRdb analysed the PCR reads with MiXCR anew, one entry per CDR3 protein. Altogether under 20,000 distinct CDR3 sequences are present, about three fifths being singletons, with the ten largest covering approximately 7.5%. The CDR3 runs to 13 residues. After removal of 7 bases from V and 1 base from J, the junction contained 2 bases not matched to a gene. CDR1 SNHLY and CDR2 FYNNEI come from the germline V gene. The sample belongs to a study of vaccination and CD4 T cells after COVID-19. Across the study: The convalescents included six males and four females, and among them two were Hispanic while seven were Caucasian.

The chain links TRBV2 to TRBJ2-3, with 7 bases aligning to TRBD2. Material for sequencing was CD4+ T cells from blood, cultured in vitro. The clonotype originates from a human donor who had recovered from COVID-19. The CDR3 loop is CASMGGGTDTQYF. The CDR3 coding sequence is TGTGCCAGCATGGGAGGGGGCACAGATACGCAGTATTTT.